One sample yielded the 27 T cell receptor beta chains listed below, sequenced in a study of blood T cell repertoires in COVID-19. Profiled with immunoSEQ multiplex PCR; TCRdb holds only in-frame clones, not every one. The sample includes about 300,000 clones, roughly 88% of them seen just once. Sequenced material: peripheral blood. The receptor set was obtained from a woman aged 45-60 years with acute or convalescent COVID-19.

The CDR3 nucleotides are TGCGCCAGCAGGTTGAACAGGAATGAAAAACTGTTTTTT. Its translation: CASRLNRNEKLFF. The chain combines TRBV5-1 with TRBJ1-4, with a tentative D call TRBD1 (5 bases). This CDR3 has 13 amino acids. Between the trimmed V and J ends, which lost 5 bases and 5 bases, there was a span of 10 bases. CDR1 SGHRS and CDR2 YFSETQ come from the germline V gene.

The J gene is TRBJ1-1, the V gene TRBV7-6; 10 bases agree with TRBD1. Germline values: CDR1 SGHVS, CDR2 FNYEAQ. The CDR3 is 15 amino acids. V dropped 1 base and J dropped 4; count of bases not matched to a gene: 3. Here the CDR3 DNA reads TGTGCCAGCAGCTTAGTGGGGGACAGGGGCACTGAAGCTTTCTTT. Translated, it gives CASSLVGDRGTEAFF. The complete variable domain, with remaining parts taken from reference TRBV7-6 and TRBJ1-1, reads GAGVSQSPRYKVTKRGQDVALRCDPISGHVSLYWYRQALGQGPEFLTYFNYEAQQDKSGLPNDRFSAERPEGSISTLTIQRTEQRDSAMYRCASSLVGDRGTEAFFGQGTRLTVV.

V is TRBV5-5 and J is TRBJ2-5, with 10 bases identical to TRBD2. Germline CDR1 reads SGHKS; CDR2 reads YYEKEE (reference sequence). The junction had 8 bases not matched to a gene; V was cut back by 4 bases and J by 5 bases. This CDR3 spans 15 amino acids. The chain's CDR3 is CASSQILAGEETQYF. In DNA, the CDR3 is TGTGCCAGCAGCCAAATCCTAGCGGGAGAGGAGACCCAGTACTTC.

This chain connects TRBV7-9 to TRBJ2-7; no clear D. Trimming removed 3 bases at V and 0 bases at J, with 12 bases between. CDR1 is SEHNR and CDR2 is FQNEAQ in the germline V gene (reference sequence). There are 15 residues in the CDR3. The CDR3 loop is CASSLPLGSSYEQYF. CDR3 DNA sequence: TGTGCCAGCAGCTTGCCCCTAGGCAGCTCCTACGAGCAGTACTTC.

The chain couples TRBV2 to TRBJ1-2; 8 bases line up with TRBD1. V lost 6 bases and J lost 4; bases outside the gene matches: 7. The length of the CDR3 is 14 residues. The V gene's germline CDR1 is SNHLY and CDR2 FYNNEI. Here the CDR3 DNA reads TGTGCCAGCAGCCAGGGGGCAGGGGGCTATGGCTACACCTTC. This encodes CASSQGAGGYGYTF.

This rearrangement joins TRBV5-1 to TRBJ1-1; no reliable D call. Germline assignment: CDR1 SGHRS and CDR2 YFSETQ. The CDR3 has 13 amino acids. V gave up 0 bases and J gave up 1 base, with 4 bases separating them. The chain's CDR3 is CASSLGANTEAFF. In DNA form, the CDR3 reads TGCGCCAGCAGCTTGGGAGCGAACACTGAAGCTTTCTTT.

The CDR3 bases are TGTGCCAGCAGCCCCAATGGACTCCCTTTGGAGACCCAGTACTTC. It yields the protein CASSPNGLPLETQYF. J is TRBJ2-5 and V is TRBV11-3; tentative D call: TRBD2 (5 bases). This CDR3 region has 15 residues. Trimming cost V 5 bases and J 5 bases, with 18 bases left between them. Germline lookup yields CDR1 SGHNT and CDR2 YENEEA.

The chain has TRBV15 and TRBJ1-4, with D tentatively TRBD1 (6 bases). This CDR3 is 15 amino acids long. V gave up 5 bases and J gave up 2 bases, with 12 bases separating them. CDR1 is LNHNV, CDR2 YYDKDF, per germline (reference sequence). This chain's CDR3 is CATSPTGSTNEKLFF. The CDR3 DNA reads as TGTGCCACCAGCCCGACAGGTTCTACTAATGAAAAACTGTTTTTT. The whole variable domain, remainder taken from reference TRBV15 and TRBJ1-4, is DAMVIQNPRYQVTQFGKPVTLSCSQTLNHNVMYWYQQKSSQAPKLLFHYYDKDFNNEADTPDNFQSRRPNTSFCFLDIRSPGLGDTAMYLCATSPTGSTNEKLFFGSGTQLSVL.

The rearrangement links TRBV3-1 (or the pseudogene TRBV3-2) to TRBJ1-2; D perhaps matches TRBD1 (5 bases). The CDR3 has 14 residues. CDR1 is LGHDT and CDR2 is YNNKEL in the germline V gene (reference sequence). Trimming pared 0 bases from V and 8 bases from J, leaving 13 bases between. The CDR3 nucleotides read TGTGCCAGCAGCCAAGATAGGGGCAGTGGAGGCTACACCTTC. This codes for CASSQDRGSGGYTF.

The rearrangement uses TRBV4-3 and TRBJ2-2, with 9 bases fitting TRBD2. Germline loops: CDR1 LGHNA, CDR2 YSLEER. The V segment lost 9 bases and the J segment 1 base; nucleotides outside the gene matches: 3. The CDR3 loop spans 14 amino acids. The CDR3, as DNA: TGCGCCAGTAGGACTAGCGAGAACACCGGGGAGCTGTTTTTT. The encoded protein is CASRTSENTGELFF.

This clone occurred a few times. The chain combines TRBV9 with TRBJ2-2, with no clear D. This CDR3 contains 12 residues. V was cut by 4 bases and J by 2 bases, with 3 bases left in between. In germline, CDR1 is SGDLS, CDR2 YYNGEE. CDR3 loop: CASSQNTGELFF. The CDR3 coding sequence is TGTGCCAGCAGCCAAAACACCGGGGAGCTGTTTTTT.

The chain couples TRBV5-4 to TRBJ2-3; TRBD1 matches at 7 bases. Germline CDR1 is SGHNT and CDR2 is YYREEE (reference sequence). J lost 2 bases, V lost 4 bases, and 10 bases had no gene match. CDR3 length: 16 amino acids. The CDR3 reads CASSVHRDSYTDTQYF. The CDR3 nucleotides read TGTGCCAGCAGCGTACACCGGGACAGTTACACAGATACGCAGTATTTT.

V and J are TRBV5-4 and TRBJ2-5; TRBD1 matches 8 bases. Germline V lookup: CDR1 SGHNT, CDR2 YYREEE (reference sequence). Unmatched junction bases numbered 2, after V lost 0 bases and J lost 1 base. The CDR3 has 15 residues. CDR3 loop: CASSLGRGRQETQYF. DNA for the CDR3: TGTGCCAGCAGCTTGGGCAGGGGGCGCCAAGAGACCCAGTACTTC.

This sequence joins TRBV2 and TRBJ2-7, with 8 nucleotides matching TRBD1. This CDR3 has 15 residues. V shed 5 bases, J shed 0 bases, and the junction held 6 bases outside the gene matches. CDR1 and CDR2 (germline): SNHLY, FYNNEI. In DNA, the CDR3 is TGTGCCAGCAGTCAGGGACAGGCCATCTCCTACGAGCAGTACTTC. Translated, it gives CASSQGQAISYEQYF. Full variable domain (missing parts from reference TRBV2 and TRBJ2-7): EPEVTQTPSHQVTQMGQEVILRCVPISNHLYFYWYRQILGQKVEFLVSFYNNEISEKSEIFDDQFSVERPDGSNFTLKIRSTKLEDSAMYFCASSQGQAISYEQYFGPGTRLTVT.

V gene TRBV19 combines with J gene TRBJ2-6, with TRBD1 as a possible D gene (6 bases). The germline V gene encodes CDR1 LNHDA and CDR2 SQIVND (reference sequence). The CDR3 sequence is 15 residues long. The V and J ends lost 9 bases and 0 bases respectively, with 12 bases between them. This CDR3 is CASRDTYSGANVLTF. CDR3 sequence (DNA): TGTGCCAGCAGGGACACCTACTCTGGGGCCAACGTCCTGACTTTC.

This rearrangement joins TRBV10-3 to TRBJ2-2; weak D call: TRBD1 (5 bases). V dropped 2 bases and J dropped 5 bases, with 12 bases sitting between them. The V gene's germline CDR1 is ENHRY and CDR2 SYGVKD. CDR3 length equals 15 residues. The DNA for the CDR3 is TGTGCCATCAGTGAGGCGTCAGGGAAAACCGGGGAGCTGTTTTTT. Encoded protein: CAISEASGKTGELFF.

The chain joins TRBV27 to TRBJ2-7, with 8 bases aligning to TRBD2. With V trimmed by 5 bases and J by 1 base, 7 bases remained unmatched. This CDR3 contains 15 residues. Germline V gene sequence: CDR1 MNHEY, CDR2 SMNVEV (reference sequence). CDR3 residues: CASSPWTSRSYEQYF. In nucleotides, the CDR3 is TGTGCCAGCAGTCCCTGGACTAGCCGTTCCTACGAGCAGTACTTC.

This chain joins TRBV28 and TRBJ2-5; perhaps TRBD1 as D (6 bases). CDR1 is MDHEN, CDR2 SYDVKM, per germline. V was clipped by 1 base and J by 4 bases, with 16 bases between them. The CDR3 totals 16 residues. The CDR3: CASSLFPFTGSETQYF. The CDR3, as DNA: TGTGCCAGCAGTTTATTCCCCTTCACAGGGTCAGAGACCCAGTACTTC.

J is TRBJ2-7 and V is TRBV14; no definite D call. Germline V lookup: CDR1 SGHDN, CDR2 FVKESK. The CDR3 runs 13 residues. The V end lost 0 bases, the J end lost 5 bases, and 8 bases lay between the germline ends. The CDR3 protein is CASSQDMRNEQYF. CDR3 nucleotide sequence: TGTGCCAGCAGCCAAGATATGCGGAACGAGCAGTACTTC.

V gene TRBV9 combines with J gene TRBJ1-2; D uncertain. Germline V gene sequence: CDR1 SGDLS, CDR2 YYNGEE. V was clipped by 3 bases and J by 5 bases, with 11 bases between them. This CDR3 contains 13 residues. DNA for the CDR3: TGTGCCAGCAGCGGGAGCGCCGGATATGGCTACACCTTC. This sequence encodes CASSGSAGYGYTF.

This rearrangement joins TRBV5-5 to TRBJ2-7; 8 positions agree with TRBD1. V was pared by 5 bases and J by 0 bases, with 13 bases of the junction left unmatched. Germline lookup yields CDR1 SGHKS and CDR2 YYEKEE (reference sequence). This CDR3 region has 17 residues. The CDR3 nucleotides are TGTGCCAGCAGTTCTCGAGGACTGGGACAGGACTCCTACGAGCAGTACTTC. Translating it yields CASSSRGLGQDSYEQYF.

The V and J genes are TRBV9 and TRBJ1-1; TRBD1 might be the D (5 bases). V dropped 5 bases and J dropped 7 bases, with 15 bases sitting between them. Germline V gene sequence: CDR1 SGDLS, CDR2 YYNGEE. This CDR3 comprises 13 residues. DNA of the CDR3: TGTGCCAGCAGGGCAGGGAAGGTGGATGAAGCTTTCTTT. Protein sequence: CASRAGKVDEAFF.

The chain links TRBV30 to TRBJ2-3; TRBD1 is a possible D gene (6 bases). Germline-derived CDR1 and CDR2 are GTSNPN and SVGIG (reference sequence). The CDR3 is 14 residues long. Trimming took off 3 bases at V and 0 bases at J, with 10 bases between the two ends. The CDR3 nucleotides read TGTGCCTGGAGGTGGGGGCCTAGCACAGATACGCAGTATTTT. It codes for CAWRWGPSTDTQYF.

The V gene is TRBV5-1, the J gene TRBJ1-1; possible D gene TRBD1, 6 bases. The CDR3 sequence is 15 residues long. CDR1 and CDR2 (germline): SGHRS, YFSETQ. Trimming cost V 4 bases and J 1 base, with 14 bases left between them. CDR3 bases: TGCGCCAGCAGCCCCAAAGGGGGGGGGAACACTGAAGCTTTCTTT. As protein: CASSPKGGGNTEAFF.

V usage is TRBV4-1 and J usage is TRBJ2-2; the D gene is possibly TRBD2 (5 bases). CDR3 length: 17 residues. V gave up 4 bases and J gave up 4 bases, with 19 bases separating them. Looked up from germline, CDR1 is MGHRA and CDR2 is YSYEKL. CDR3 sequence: CASSRETGIRATGELFF. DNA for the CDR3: TGCGCCAGCAGCCGAGAGACCGGGATTCGCGCCACCGGGGAGCTGTTTTTT.

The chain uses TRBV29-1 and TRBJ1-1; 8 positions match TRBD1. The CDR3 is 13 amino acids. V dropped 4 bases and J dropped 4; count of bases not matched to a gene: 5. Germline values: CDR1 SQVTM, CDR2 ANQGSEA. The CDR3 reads CSVAGTGITEAFF. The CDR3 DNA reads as TGCAGCGTTGCCGGGACAGGAATCACTGAAGCTTTCTTT.

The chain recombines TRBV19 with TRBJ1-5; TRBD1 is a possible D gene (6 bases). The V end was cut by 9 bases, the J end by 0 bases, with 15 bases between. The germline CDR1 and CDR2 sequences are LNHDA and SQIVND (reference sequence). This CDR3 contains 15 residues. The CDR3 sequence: CASRSAGASNQPQHF. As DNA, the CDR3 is TGTGCCAGCCGGTCCGCAGGGGCTAGCAATCAGCCCCAGCATTTT.